This T cell receptor beta chain originates from a study of tumor and adjacent non-tumor tissue in lung cancer. Three rounds of nested PCR, following a modified ARM-PCR protocol, produced the TCRbeta library. TCRdb processed the multiplex PCR reads anew with MiXCR; each CDR3 protein has one entry. The sample holds some 80,000 distinct CDR3 sequences, more than 65% seen once. Study conclusions and caveats: Normal lung showed higher cumulative top 100 clone frequency than tumor.

A word on this clonotype: The antigen is not known. Likely a read error: the CDR3 ends without its conserved phenylalanine or tryptophan.

No cell sorting was done before RNA was extracted from the tissue. The normal lung tissue was taken more than 3 cm from the tumor edge. V gave up 6 bases and J gave up 8 bases, with 16 bases separating them. This CDR3 is built from 14 residues. The V gene's germline CDR1 is MNHEY and CDR2 SVGEGT. V and J are TRBV6-2 or TRBV6-3 and TRBJ2-2, with D tentatively TRBD1 or TRBD2 (6 bases each). The sequence came from a man in his 70s with non-small cell lung cancer. The specimen was distant non-tumor lung tissue. The CDR3 sequence is CASRRGTSAGELFS. The CDR3 DNA is TGTGCCAGCAGACGCGGGACATCAGCTGGGGAGCTGTTTTCT.